Following are 27 T cell receptor beta chains from one sample sequenced in a study of neurological immune-mediated disorders (dated by TCRdb to about 2019). This sample's time point label indicates: longitudinal time-point 3. Libraries were built with 5' RACE. TCRdb records Illumina HiSeq 2500 as the sequencer. TCRdb applied fastp at Q25 and MiXCR to the public reads, then kept only in-frame beta chains. Each entry merges the rows of one CDR3 protein and shows their most common DNA and genes. The sample includes roughly 48,000 distinct CDR3 sequences, with roughly 12% observed a single time. The ten most abundant clones make up 9% of the sample. The material sequenced was PBMCs. Receptors were obtained from a male donor with HTLV-1-associated myelopathy (HAM/TSP).

This clonotype was counted at least ten times. The chain is built from TRBV7-8 and TRBJ1-1; 9 bases align to TRBD1. Germline values: CDR1 SGHVS, CDR2 FQNEAQ. CDR3 length: 13 amino acids. After removal of 5 bases from V and 8 bases from J, the junction contained 6 bases not matched to a gene. CDR3 sequence reads: CASSLRQGGEAFF. DNA of the CDR3: TGTGCCAGCAGCCTACGACAGGGGGGCGAAGCTTTCTTT.

This clonotype was observed many times. The chain couples TRBV7-2 to TRBJ2-5, with 12 bases lining up with TRBD2. V shed 0 bases and J 5 bases; nucleotides not matched to a gene: 4. The germline V gene encodes CDR1 SGHTA and CDR2 FQGNSA. The CDR3 consists of 16 residues. The CDR3 region is CASSLAGLAGRETQYF. In DNA form, the CDR3 reads TGTGCCAGCAGCTTAGCCGGACTAGCGGGGAGGGAGACCCAGTACTTC.

At least ten counts were recorded for this clonotype. J is TRBJ2-1 and V is TRBV5-1; unclear D gene. The CDR3 loop spans 12 amino acids. Germline loops: CDR1 SGHRS, CDR2 YFSETQ. Trimming stripped 0 bases from V and 8 bases from J, with 6 bases between. This CDR3 is CASSLDRYEQFF. CDR3 nucleotide sequence: TGCGCCAGCAGCTTGGACCGGTATGAGCAGTTCTTC.

This clonotype came up many times. This sequence joins TRBV6-5 and TRBJ2-7; 9 nucleotides align to TRBD2. Per the germline V gene, CDR1 is MNHEY and CDR2 is SVGAGI. Losses at the gene ends were 5 bases for V and 5 bases for J; bases not matched to a gene: 10. There are 15 residues in the CDR3. The CDR3 spells CASSPLAGGAHEQYF. The CDR3 DNA sequence: TGTGCCAGCAGTCCTCTGGCGGGGGGGGCTCACGAGCAGTACTTC.

This clonotype has ten or more counts. The chain recombines TRBV15 with TRBJ2-2; no clear D. The CDR3 runs to 12 residues. In germline, CDR1 is LNHNV, CDR2 YYDKDF (reference sequence). V lost 1 base, J lost 6 bases, and 3 bases lay in between. The CDR3 DNA is TGTGCCACCAGCAGAGTTTCCGGGGAGCTGTTTTTT. Translated: CATSRVSGELFF.

V gene TRBV5-5 combines with J gene TRBJ2-3; 7 bases align to TRBD1. The junction had 11 bases not matched to a gene; V was cut back by 4 bases and J by 0 bases. The CDR3 consists of 17 residues. The germline CDR1 and CDR2 sequences are SGHKS and YYEKEE (reference sequence). CDR3 sequence reads: CASSPITGTESTDTQYF. CDR3 nucleotide sequence: TGTGCCAGCAGCCCAATAACCGGGACAGAAAGCACAGATACGCAGTATTTT.

This clonotype showed up many times. The genes are TRBV20-1 and TRBJ1-5; D perhaps matches TRBD1 (5 bases). This CDR3 comprises 14 residues. Germline CDR1 reads DFQATT; CDR2 reads SNEGSKA (reference sequence). Trimming took off 5 bases at V and 0 bases at J, with 11 bases between the two ends. CDR3 region: CSAPRGGSNQPQHF. The CDR3 DNA follows: TGCAGTGCTCCCCGCGGGGGTAGCAATCAGCCCCAGCATTTT.

This clonotype was picked up many times. The V call is TRBV28, the J call TRBJ2-7, with 10 bases matching TRBD1. CDR3 length: 13 amino acids. Germline CDR1 MDHEN, CDR2 SYDVKM. J was trimmed by 7 bases and V by 8 bases; bases with no gene match: 8. CDR3 residues: CASFRTGGREQYF. Here the CDR3 DNA reads TGTGCCAGCTTCCGGACAGGGGGGCGGGAGCAGTACTTC.

This clonotype was seen at least ten times. This chain connects TRBV5-1 to TRBJ2-2; D is possibly TRBD1 (6 bases). Trimming left V 4 bases short and J 5 bases short, with 12 bases between. Per germline, CDR1 SGHRS and CDR2 YFSETQ. CDR3 length: 14 residues. As DNA, the CDR3 is TGCGCCAGCAGCCCCTTGCAGGGGACCGGGGAGCTGTTTTTT. It translates to CASSPLQGTGELFF. Complete variable domain (other parts from reference TRBV5-1 and TRBJ2-2): KAGVTQTPRYLIKTRGQQVTLSCSPISGHRSVSWYQQTPGQGLQFLFEYFSETQRNKGNFPGRFSGRQFSNSRSEMNVSTLELGDSALYLCASSPLQGTGELFFGEGSRLTVL.

The chain couples TRBV3-1 to TRBJ2-3; a possible D gene is TRBD1 (5 bases). The CDR3 totals 15 residues. V lost 5 bases to trimming and J lost 2 bases, with 14 bases between them. In germline, CDR1 is LGHDT, CDR2 YNNKEL (reference sequence). CDR3 bases: TGTGCCAGCAGCGCTCGGACACTTTTCACAGATACGCAGTATTTT. Residues: CASSARTLFTDTQYF.

This clonotype came up a few times. The CDR3 protein is CSASQPGVPVAFF. DNA for the CDR3: TGCAGTGCTAGTCAGCCGGGGGTCCCTGTTGCTTTCTTT. The chain uses TRBV20-1 and TRBJ1-1, with D perhaps TRBD1 (5 bases). The CDR3 loop spans 13 amino acids. Germline V gene lookup returns CDR1 DFQATT and CDR2 SNEGSKA (reference sequence). Deletions cut 3 bases from V and 11 bases from J, with 19 bases between.

In its sample, this clonotype was seen many times. The V and J genes are TRBV7-9 and TRBJ2-3; tentatively, D is TRBD1 (6 bases). V was clipped by 8 bases and J by 3 bases, with 12 bases between them. CDR1 and CDR2 (germline): SEHNR, FQNEAQ (reference sequence). The length of the CDR3 is 13 residues. CDR3 sequence: CASHKGVTDTQYF. In DNA form, the CDR3 reads TGTGCCAGCCACAAGGGGGTTACAGATACGCAGTATTTT. Variable domain in full (rest from reference TRBV7-9 and TRBJ2-3): DTGVSQNPRHKITKRGQNVTFRCDPISEHNRLYWYRQTLGQGPEFLTYFQNEAQLEKSRLLSDRFSAERPKGSFSTLEIQRTEQGDSAMYLCASHKGVTDTQYFGPGTRLTVL.

This clonotype was recorded many times. This chain joins TRBV6-2 or TRBV6-3 and TRBJ2-1; 13 bases agree with TRBD2. V trimming: 6 bases; J trimming: 0 bases; junction bases outside the gene matches: 8. CDR1 MNHEY and CDR2 SVGEGT come from the germline V gene. The CDR3 extends over 18 amino acids. CDR3 protein: CASRRTSGGLSSYNEQFF. The DNA for the CDR3 is TGTGCCAGCAGAAGGACTAGCGGGGGCCTCAGCTCCTACAATGAGCAGTTCTTC.

This clonotype was detected many times. This sequence joins TRBV5-1 and TRBJ2-1; 8 nucleotides line up with TRBD2. Germline CDR1 and CDR2: SGHRS and YFSETQ. This CDR3 has 15 amino acids. The J segment lost 3 bases and the V segment lost 1 base, leaving 3 bases of the junction unmatched. Written as DNA, the CDR3 is TGCGCCAGCAGCTTGACGGCGGGGGGCTACAATGAGCAGTTCTTC. This gives the protein CASSLTAGGYNEQFF.

By share of the sample, this clonotype is medium-sized (0.01 to 0.1%). The chain couples TRBV7-2 to TRBJ1-1; perhaps TRBD1 as D (5 bases). CDR1 SGHTA and CDR2 FQGNSA come from the germline V gene. The CDR3 is made up of 14 amino acids. V dropped 5 bases and J dropped 1 base, with 11 bases sitting between them. CDR3 in amino acids: CASSPGAANTEAFF. The CDR3 region has the DNA TGTGCCAGCAGCCCTGGGGCGGCGAACACTGAAGCTTTCTTT.

This clonotype was counted at least ten times. This chain connects TRBV24-1 to TRBJ1-6; the D is unclear. V was pared by 2 bases and J by 6 bases, with 7 bases between. Germline lookup yields CDR1 KGHDR and CDR2 SFDVKD. The CDR3 loop spans 14 amino acids. The CDR3: CATSDSAANSPLHF. The CDR3 nucleotides are TGTGCCACCAGTGATTCCGCAGCTAATTCACCCCTCCACTTT.

V usage is TRBV6-1 and J usage is TRBJ2-1; the D gene is possibly TRBD1 (6 bases). This CDR3 is built from 13 residues. CDR1 and CDR2 from the germline V gene are MNHNS and SASEGT. V was pared by 7 bases and J by 8 bases, with 15 bases between. DNA for the CDR3: TGTGCCAGCACCGGAACAGGGCTGGATGAGCAGTTCTTC. Encoded protein: CASTGTGLDEQFF.

Of note for this clonotype: A much more abundant neighbour one base away suggests this may be a read error. The chain's CDR3 is CSARSGGREIQYF. The CDR3 DNA follows: TGCAGTGCTAGGTCCGGGGGGCGAGAGATCCAGTACTTC. The chain links TRBV20-1 to TRBJ2-5; the D gene is possibly TRBD2 (7 bases). This CDR3 comprises 13 residues. From germline, CDR1 is DFQATT and CDR2 SNEGSKA (reference sequence).

This clonotype was recorded at least ten times. The chain combines TRBV12-3 or TRBV12-4 with TRBJ1-1; D is perhaps TRBD1 (5 bases). V lost 2 bases to trimming and J lost 3 bases, with 7 bases between them. This CDR3 has 13 residues. The CDR3 protein is CASSLRQYTEAFF. CDR3 coding DNA: TGTGCCAGCAGTTTAAGACAGTACACTGAAGCTTTCTTT.

This clonotype was detected many times. The V gene is TRBV6-5, the J gene TRBJ1-2; a weak D match, TRBD1 (5 bases). CDR1 is MNHEY, CDR2 SVGAGI, per germline. This CDR3 has 12 residues. Trimming shortened V by 2 bases and J by 4 bases, and 5 bases separated the two germline ends. The CDR3 DNA reads TGTGCCAGCAGTTACGGGGGCTATGGCTACACCTTC. It encodes CASSYGGYGYTF.

In its sample, this clonotype was seen many times. The chain links TRBV5-5 to TRBJ2-5; 10 bases are shared with TRBD2. After removal of 4 bases from V and 1 base from J, the junction contained 10 bases not matched to a gene. Germline V gene sequence: CDR1 SGHKS, CDR2 YYEKEE (reference sequence). The CDR3 loop spans 17 amino acids. The CDR3, as DNA: TGTGCCAGCAGCGCCCTTAGCGGGGGGCCAGCCCAAGAGACCCAGTACTTC. This translates into CASSALSGGPAQETQYF.

There are many counts of this clonotype. Here the CDR3 reads CASSPPGTYYEQYF. CDR3 in DNA: TGTGCCAGCAGCCCTCCCGGGACCTACTACGAGCAGTACTTC. The chain links TRBV14 to TRBJ2-7; either TRBD1 or TRBD2 may fit D (5 bases each). CDR3 size: 14 residues. Looked up from germline, CDR1 is SGHDN and CDR2 is FVKESK. Trimming cost V 4 bases and J 3 bases, with 13 bases left between them. Based on the CDR3 plus reference TRBV14 and TRBJ2-7, the full variable domain is EAGVTQFPSHSVIEKGQTVTLRCDPISGHDNLYWYRRVMGKEIKFLLHFVKESKQDESGMPNNRFLAERTGGTYSTLKVQPAELEDSGVYFCASSPPGTYYEQYFGPGTRLTVT.

This clonotype was picked up many times. The chain links TRBV20-1 to TRBJ2-1, with 9 nucleotides matching TRBD2. The CDR3 loop spans 15 amino acids. Germline V gives CDR1 DFQATT, CDR2 SNEGSKA (reference sequence). The J segment lost 7 bases and the V segment lost 3 bases, leaving 10 bases of the junction unmatched. The CDR3 DNA follows: TGCAGTGCTAGTTTCCGGCTAGCGGGGAGTAATGAGCAGTTCTTC. It codes for CSASFRLAGSNEQFF.

A remark on this clonotype: A much more abundant neighbour one base away suggests this may be a read error. The chain employs TRBV7-2 and TRBJ2-3, with D unclear. Trimming shortened V by 5 bases and J by 5 bases, and 20 bases separated the two germline ends. Looked up from germline, CDR1 is SGHTA and CDR2 is FQGNSA. CDR3 length: 16 residues. CDR3 bases: TGTGCCAGCAGCCTGCCGCAGTTACCCTCAAAAGATACGCAGTATTTT. Protein product: CASSLPQLPSKDTQYF.

This clonotype has a count of ten or more. This rearrangement joins TRBV5-5 to TRBJ1-1, with TRBD1 identical over 7 bases. The CDR3 is 16 amino acids. Trimming removed 2 bases from V and 0 bases from J; junction bases left unmatched: 7. Germline-derived CDR1 and CDR2 are SGHKS and YYEKEE (reference sequence). CDR3 sequence (DNA): TGTGCCAGCAGCTTCGGGACAGCACTTCTGAACACTGAAGCTTTCTTT. This codes for CASSFGTALLNTEAFF.

The sample holds many counts of this clonotype. The chain recombines TRBV10-2 with TRBJ1-1; TRBD1 is a possible D gene (5 bases). V was shortened by 0 bases and J by 1 base, with 12 bases between the two germline ends. CDR1 and CDR2 from the germline V gene are WSHSY and SAAADI. The CDR3 has 16 amino acids. DNA of the CDR3: TGCGCCAGCAGTGAGTCGCTCCAGGGCGGGAACACTGAAGCTTTCTTT. Protein product: CASSESLQGGNTEAFF.

In its sample, this clonotype was seen many times. The chain is built from TRBV4-3 and TRBJ2-2; D may correspond to TRBD1 or TRBD2 (6 bases each). Germline values: CDR1 LGHNA, CDR2 YSLEER. This CDR3 spans 18 amino acids. V was cut by 0 bases and J by 2 bases, with 16 bases left in between. CDR3 sequence reads: CASSQDLGGLSNTGELFF. The CDR3 DNA follows: TGCGCCAGCAGCCAAGATTTAGGGGGGCTTTCTAACACCGGGGAGCTGTTTTTT.